These T cell receptor beta chains were read from a single sample in a study of CD8+ T cells in alopecia areata. TCRdb's table, derived via immunoSEQ multiplex PCR, lists solely in-frame clones and lacks some. The sample yields 160,000 or so clones, about 70% seen once. The material sequenced was CD8+ T cells sorted from blood, taken at week 0. These receptors came from a human donor with alopecia areata. Each CDR3 is given with its conserved first and last residue. Only some rows state a clone size, as once, few, many or a class for expanded clones.

TRBV14 | few | 12 | CASSQEAAPQFF
TRBV4-2 | - | 13 | CASSQTGVDEQFF
TRBV13 | - | 13 | CASSLGRGAEQYF
TRBV29-1 | few | 13 | CSVERGGVNTQYF
TRBV7-8 | few | 16 | CASSRLIGGHILEAFF
TRBV7-9 | - | 11 | CSWGGTDTQYF
TRBV20-1 | once | 11 | CSPGTADGYTF
TRBV25-1 | - | 18 | CASSELGGQMLGANVLTF
TRBV19 | many | 15 | CASSITGNSYNEQFF
TRBV13 | - | 13 | CASSRQNSYEQYF
TRBV29-1 | few | 12 | CSVESGGNEQFF
TRBV4-2 | few | 16 | CASSQDNRGERKGAFF
TRBV5-1 | few | 15 | CASSAGTGGAYEQYF
TRBV10-3 | once | 12 | CAISESGQPQHF
TRBV9 | - | 16 | CASSVSGGGAGETQYF
TRBV2 | few | 16 | CASSARRDRESKEQYF
TRBV7-6 | - | 14 | CASSLTADYNEQFF
TRBV29-1 | few | 16 | CSVESPSGGRGYGYTF
TRBV15 | once | 15 | CATSTQDLPQETQYF
TRBV29-1 | - | 13 | CSALTGRNQPQHF
TRBV5-1 | - | 13 | CASKSAGARGYTF
TRBV10-3 | few | 14 | CAISDSSSTDTQYF
TRBV7-9 | - | 17 | CASSSLPGDSGANVLTF
TRBV5-6 | - | 14 | CASMSGTGVTEAFF
TRBV6-1 | - | 13 | CASSTEWGTEAFF
TRBV30 | - | 14 | CAWSVAGRDTEAFF
TRBV5-6 | - | 15 | CASSLAGYSNQPQHF
TRBV9 | once | 15 | CASSSTGFGNSPLHF
TRBV4-2 | - | 15 | CASSQVAGLDYGYTF
TRBV7-9 | - | 15 | CASSPQGKGDTEAFF
TRBV4-1 | - | 13 | CASSPGPNQPQHF
TRBV5-1 | - | 13 | CASSLQENYGYTF
TRBV4-1 | - | 15 | CASSSDSLGNQPQHF
TRBV6-5 | - | 11 | CASRAKNIQYF
TRBV6-6 | - | 15 | CASIKETSGAYEQYF
TRBV10-2 | - | 16 | CASSEPRDRGNYGYTF
TRBV30 | - | 13 | CAWSPTTYNEQFF
TRBV7-9 | - | 16 | CASSPRDRGRNNEQFF
TRBV13 | - | 17 | CASSLVFGTANTGELFF
TRBV10-3 | few | 15 | CAISEGQELGNTIYF
TRBV13 | - | 12 | CASSQTGETQYF
TRBV5-6 | few | 12 | CASSLSAREQYF
TRBV5-6 | few | 15 | CASSYGSAGNTEAFF
TRBV27 | once | 15 | CASSLRQGSTDTQYF
TRBV30 | - | 11 | CARDRGETQYF
TRBV2 | - | 19 | CASSQTRIPIRQGGNGYTF
TRBV27 | few | 11 | CASSWDGEAFF
TRBV27 | - | 13 | CASSWDRVSPLHF
TRBV4-1 | - | 16 | CASSPTVRGLAYEQYF
TRBV9 | - | 14 | CASSAQGSNEKLFF
TRBV30 | - | 14 | CAWNPGTSTGELFF
TRBV6-5 | - | 11 | CASGVTYEQYF
TRBV7-6 | - | 13 | CASSPALFYEQYF
TRBV29-1 | few | 16 | CSVHAYTGATGYGYTF
TRBV30 | - | 12 | CAWSPGRGELFF
TRBV29-1 | - | 14 | CSVAQEGRNTEAFF
TRBV5-6 | once | 15 | CASSDPDSSNYGYTF
TRBV7-9 | - | 12 | CASRPGSGELFF
TRBV25-1 | - | 11 | CASSVAGELFF